Sequencing of this T cell receptor (beta chain) was carried out in a study of response to subunit inactivated influenza vaccine. Broader study findings: Each seasonal influenza vaccination recruits few new T cells, the authors suggested.

This CDR3 comprises 14 residues. Deletions cut 3 bases from V and 3 bases from J, with 11 bases between. Germline CDR1 reads MDHEN; CDR2 reads SYDVKM. This clonotype was seen more than once but under ten times. No antigen is known for it. MiXCR was run by TCRdb on the RT-PCR reads, yielding one entry per CDR3 protein. The sample lists 500,000 to 600,000 distinct CDR3 sequences, 10% to 15% seen once, with around 13% in the top ten. The gene calls are TRBV28 and TRBJ1-2; D is unresolved. The sequence was obtained from a man aged 50-60 years who received an inactivated influenza vaccine. The sample consisted of PBMCs from blood, taken about 40 days after vaccination. The CDR3 DNA reads as TGTGCCAGCAGTTTGGAGCCAAGAGACTATGGCTACACCTTC. Translated: CASSLEPRDYGYTF.